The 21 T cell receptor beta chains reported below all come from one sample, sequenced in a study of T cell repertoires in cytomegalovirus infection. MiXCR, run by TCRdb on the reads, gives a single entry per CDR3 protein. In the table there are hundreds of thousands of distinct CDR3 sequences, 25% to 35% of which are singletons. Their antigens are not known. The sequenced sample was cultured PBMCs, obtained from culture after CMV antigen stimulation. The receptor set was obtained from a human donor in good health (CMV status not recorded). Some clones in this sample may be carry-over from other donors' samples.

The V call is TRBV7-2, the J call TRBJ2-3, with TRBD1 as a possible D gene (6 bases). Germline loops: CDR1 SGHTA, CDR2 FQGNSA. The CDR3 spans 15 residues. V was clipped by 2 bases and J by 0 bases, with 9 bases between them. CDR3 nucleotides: TGTGCCAGCAGCTTAACCGACAGGAGCACAGATACGCAGTATTTT. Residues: CASSLTDRSTDTQYF.

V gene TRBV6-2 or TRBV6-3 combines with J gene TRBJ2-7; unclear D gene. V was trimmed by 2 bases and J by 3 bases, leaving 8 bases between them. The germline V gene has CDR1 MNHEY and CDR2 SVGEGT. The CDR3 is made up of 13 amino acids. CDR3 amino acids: CASSYNELYEQYV. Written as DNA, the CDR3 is TGTGCCAGCAGTTACAACGAACTCTACGAGCAGTACGTC.

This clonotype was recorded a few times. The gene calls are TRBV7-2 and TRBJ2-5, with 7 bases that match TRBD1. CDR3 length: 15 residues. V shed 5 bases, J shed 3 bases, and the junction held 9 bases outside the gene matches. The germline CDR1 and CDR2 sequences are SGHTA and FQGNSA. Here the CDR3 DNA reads TGTGCCAGCAGCCCCCGGGACAGCCGAGAAGAGACCCAGTACTTC. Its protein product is CASSPRDSREETQYF.

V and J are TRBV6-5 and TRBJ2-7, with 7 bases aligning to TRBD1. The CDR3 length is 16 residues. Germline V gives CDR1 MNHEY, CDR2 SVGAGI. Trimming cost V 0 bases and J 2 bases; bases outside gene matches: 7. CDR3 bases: TGTGCCAGCAGTTACTCGTCAGCCAGGGGGACCTACGAGCAGTACTTC. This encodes CASSYSSARGTYEQYF.

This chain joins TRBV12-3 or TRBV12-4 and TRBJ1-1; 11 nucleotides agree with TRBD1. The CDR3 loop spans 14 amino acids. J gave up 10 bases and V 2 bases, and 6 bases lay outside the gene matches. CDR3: CASSLKDRGQVAFF. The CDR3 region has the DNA TGTGCCAGCAGTTTAAAGGACAGGGGGCAGGTAGCTTTCTTT.

For the CDR3, the DNA is TGTGCCAGCAGCTTACAGGGCTCTAGCGTGGGGACTGAAGCTTTCTTT. Translated, it gives CASSLQGSSVGTEAFF. The chain carries TRBV7-2 and TRBJ1-1, with a weak D call TRBD1 (5 bases). V was trimmed by 2 bases and J by 5 bases, leaving 18 bases between them. The CDR3 is 16 residues long. The germline V gene encodes CDR1 SGHTA and CDR2 FQGNSA.

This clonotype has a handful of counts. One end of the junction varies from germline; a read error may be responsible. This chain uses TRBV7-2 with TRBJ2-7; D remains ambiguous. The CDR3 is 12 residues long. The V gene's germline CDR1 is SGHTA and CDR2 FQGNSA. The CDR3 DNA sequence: TGTGCCAGCAGGTTAGAACCCTACGAGCAGTACTTC. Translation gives CASRLEPYEQYF.

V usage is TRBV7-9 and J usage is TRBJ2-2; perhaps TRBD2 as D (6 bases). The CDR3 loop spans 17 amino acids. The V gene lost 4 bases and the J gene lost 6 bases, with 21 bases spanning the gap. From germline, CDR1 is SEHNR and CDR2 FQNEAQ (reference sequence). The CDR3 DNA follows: TGTGCCAGCAGCTCAGACACCGGGACTCTAGTTCCCGGGGAGCTGTTTTTT. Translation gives CASSSDTGTLVPGELFF.

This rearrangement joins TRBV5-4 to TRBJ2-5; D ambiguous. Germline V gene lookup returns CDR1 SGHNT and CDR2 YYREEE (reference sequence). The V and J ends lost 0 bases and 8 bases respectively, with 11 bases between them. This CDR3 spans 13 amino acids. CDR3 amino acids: CASSLVGAGTQYF. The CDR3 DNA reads TGTGCCAGCAGCTTGGTCGGCGCCGGAACCCAGTACTTC.

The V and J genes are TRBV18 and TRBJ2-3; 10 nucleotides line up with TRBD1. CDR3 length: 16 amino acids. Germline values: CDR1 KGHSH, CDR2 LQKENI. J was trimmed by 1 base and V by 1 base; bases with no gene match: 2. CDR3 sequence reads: CASSPLGQGGTDTQYF. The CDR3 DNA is TGTGCCAGCTCACCACTCGGACAGGGGGGCACAGATACGCAGTATTTT.

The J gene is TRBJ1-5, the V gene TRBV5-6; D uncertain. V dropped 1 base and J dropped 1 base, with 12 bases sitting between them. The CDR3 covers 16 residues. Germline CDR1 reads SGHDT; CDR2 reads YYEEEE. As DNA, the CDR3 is TGTGCCAGCAGCTTGAAGATGGTTCAGAGCAATCAGCCCCAGCATTTT. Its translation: CASSLKMVQSNQPQHF.

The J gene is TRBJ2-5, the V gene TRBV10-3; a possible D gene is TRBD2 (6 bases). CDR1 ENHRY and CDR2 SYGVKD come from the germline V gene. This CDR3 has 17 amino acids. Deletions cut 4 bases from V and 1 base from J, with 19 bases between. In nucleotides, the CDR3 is TGTGCCATCAGTGGGGAGCTTAGCGGAGGGGTCCAAGAGACCCAGTACTTC. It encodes CAISGELSGGVQETQYF.

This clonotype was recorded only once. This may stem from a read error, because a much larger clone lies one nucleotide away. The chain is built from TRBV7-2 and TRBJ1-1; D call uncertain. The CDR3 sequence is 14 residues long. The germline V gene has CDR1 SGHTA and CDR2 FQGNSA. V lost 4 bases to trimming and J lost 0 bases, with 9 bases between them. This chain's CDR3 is CASSSSFLNTEAFF. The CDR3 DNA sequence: TGTGCCAGCAGCTCTAGTTTTCTGAACACTGAAGCTTTCTTT.

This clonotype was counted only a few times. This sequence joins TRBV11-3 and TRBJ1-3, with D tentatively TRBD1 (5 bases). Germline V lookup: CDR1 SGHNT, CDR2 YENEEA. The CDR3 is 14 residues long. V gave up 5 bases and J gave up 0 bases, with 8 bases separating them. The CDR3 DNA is TGTGCCAGCAGCACAGGCGGCTCTGGAAACACCATATATTTT. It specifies CASSTGGSGNTIYF.

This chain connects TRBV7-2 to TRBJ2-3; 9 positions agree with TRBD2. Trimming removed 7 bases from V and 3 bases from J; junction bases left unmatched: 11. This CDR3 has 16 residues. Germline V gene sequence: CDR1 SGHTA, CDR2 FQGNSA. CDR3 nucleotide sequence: TGTGCCAGCATAGGGGGGTCTAGCGGGATGACAGATACGCAGTATTTT. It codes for CASIGGSSGMTDTQYF.

The CDR3 DNA reads TGCGCCAGCAGCTCATCTACAGGGGTCTACTACGAGCAGTACTTC. It codes for CASSSSTGVYYEQYF. The chain joins TRBV5-1 to TRBJ2-7, with TRBD1 identical over 7 bases. After removal of 3 bases from V and 3 bases from J, the junction contained 9 bases not matched to a gene. Germline V lookup: CDR1 SGHRS, CDR2 YFSETQ. The CDR3 has 15 residues. Full variable domain (remainder filled in from reference TRBV5-1 and TRBJ2-7): KAGVTQTPRYLIKTRGQQVTLSCSPISGHRSVSWYQQTPGQGLQFLFEYFSETQRNKGNFPGRFSGRQFSNSRSEMNVSTLELGDSALYLCASSSSTGVYYEQYFGPGTRLTVT.

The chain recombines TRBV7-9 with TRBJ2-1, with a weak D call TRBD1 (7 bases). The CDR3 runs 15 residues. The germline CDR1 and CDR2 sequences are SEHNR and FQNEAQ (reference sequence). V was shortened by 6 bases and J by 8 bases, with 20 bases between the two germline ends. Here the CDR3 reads CASSPEGARGYEQFF. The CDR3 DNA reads TGTGCCAGCAGTCCGGAGGGGGCCCGTGGGTATGAGCAGTTCTTC.

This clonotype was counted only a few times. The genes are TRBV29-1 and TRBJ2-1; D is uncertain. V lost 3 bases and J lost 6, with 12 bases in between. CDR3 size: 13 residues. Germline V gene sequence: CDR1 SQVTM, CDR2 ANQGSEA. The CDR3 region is CSVDLRSSNEQFF. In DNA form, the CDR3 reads TGCAGCGTTGACCTTCGGAGCAGCAATGAGCAGTTCTTC.

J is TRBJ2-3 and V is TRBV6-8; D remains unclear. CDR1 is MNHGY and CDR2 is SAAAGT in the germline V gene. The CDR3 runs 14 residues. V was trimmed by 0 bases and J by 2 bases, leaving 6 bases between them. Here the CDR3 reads CASSYSRITDTQYF. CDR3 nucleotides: TGTGCCAGCAGTTACTCGCGGATCACAGATACGCAGTATTTT.

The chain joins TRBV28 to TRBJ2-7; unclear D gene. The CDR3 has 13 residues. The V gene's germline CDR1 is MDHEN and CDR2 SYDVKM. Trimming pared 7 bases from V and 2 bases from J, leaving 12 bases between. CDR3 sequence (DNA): TGTGCCAGCAATGCTCAACCACCCTACGAGCAGTACTTC. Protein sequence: CASNAQPPYEQYF. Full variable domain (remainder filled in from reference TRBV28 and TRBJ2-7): DVKVTQSSRYLVKRTGEKVFLECVQDMDHENMFWYRQDPGLGLRLIYFSYDVKMKEKGDIPEGYSVSREKKERFSLILESASTNQTSMYLCASNAQPPYEQYFGPGTRLTVT.

The CDR3, as DNA: TGTGCCACCGCCTATCGGGCGGCCAGTGGCTACACCTTC. This translates into CATAYRAASGYTF. This chain links TRBV19 with TRBJ1-2; D ambiguous. The germline V gene encodes CDR1 LNHDA and CDR2 SQIVND (reference sequence). Trimming stripped 10 bases from V and 7 bases from J, with 19 bases between. The length of the CDR3 is 13 residues.